This paragraph covers one TCR beta chain sequence. Its antigen is unknown. Clones were sequenced by immunoSEQ multiplex PCR, and TCRdb holds only the in-frame ones, with some missing. The table lists over 200,000 clones, almost 90% of them singletons. CDR1 is MDHEN, CDR2 SYDVKM, per germline. CDR3 length equals 15 residues. After removal of 8 bases from V and 0 bases from J, the junction contained 6 bases not matched to a gene. This entry is derived from a study of cytomegalovirus exposure and HLA in healthy donors. Study-level points and caveats: Specificity of a few CMV-associated chains for CMV antigens was verified in vitro.

Source material: PBMCs. The chain uses TRBV28 and TRBJ1-2, with TRBD1 identical over 10 bases. This TCR came from a woman aged 18-35 years in good health and CMV-seronegative. The CDR3 reads CASRGQGQANYGYTF. The CDR3 nucleotides are TGTGCCAGCCGGGGACAGGGGCAAGCTAACTATGGCTACACCTTC.